The 3 T cell receptor beta chains below all came from one sample that was sequenced in a study of blood T cell repertoires in COVID-19. The method was immunoSEQ multiplex PCR; TCRdb's version includes in-frame clones alone and lacks a portion of them. The table records under 100,000 clones, 90% of them present only once. Specimen: peripheral blood. The receptors come from a man aged 45-60 years with acute or convalescent COVID-19.

This chain links TRBV7-2 with TRBJ2-5; 9 bases are shared with TRBD2. Trimming removed 1 base from V and 4 bases from J; junction bases left unmatched: 10. The CDR3 is made up of 17 amino acids. Germline-derived CDR1 and CDR2 are SGHTA and FQGNSA. CDR3 in amino acids: CASSLGGVAREGETQYF. CDR3 in DNA: TGTGCCAGCAGCTTAGGGGGGGTTGCGCGGGAGGGAGAGACCCAGTACTTC.

This clone has a single count. The chain joins TRBV7-2 to TRBJ2-7; perhaps TRBD2 as D (6 bases). CDR3 length: 11 residues. The germline V and J ends were trimmed by 5 bases and 6 bases, with 8 bases remaining between them. The germline gives CDR1 SGHTA, CDR2 FQGNSA. CDR3 in DNA: TGTGCCAGCAGCGGAGGGGTCGAGCAGTACTTC. This encodes CASSGGVEQYF.

Here the CDR3 DNA reads TGTGCCAGCAGCCGAAACATGACAGATACGCAGTATTTT. This codes for CASSRNMTDTQYF. The chain employs TRBV14 and TRBJ2-3; D uncertain. Germline lookup yields CDR1 SGHDN and CDR2 FVKESK. The ends were cut back, 4 bases at V and 3 bases at J, with 8 bases in the middle. The length of the CDR3 is 13 residues.